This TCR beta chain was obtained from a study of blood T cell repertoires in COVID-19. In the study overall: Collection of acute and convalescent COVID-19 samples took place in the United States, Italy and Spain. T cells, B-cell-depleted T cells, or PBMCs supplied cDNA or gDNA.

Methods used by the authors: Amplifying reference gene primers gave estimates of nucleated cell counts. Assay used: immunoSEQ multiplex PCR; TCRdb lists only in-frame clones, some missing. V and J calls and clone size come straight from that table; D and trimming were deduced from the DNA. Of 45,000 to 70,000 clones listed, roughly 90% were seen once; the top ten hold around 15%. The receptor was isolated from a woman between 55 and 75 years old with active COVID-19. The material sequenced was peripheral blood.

CDR3 amino acids: CASSLAGGSGEAGELFF. In nucleotides, the CDR3 is TGTGCCAGCAGCTTAGCGGGAGGTAGCGGGGAGGCCGGGGAGCTGTTTTTT. V is TRBV7-2 and J is TRBJ2-2; 8 bases align to TRBD2. CDR3 length: 17 residues. CDR1 SGHTA and CDR2 FQGNSA come from the germline V gene. The ends lost 0 bases at V and 6 bases at J; junction bases unmatched: 9. Variable domain in full (rest from reference TRBV7-2 and TRBJ2-2): GAGVSQSPSNKVTEKGKDVELRCDPISGHTALYWYRQSLGQGLEFLIYFQGNSAPDKSGLPSDRFSAERTGGSVSTLTIQRTQQEDSAVYLCASSLAGGSGEAGELFFGEGSRLTVL.